This TCR beta chain was sequenced in a study of blood T cell repertoires in COVID-19. Study information: Spain, Italy and the United States supplied samples that represented acute and convalescent COVID-19.

From germline, CDR1 is SGDLS and CDR2 YYNGEE. The CDR3 sequence is 14 residues long. Trimming cost V 3 bases and J 5 bases, with 14 bases left between them. Per the original methods: Estimated nucleated cell counts came from reference gene primer amplification. Libraries were prepared by immunoSEQ multiplex PCR; TCRdb keeps only in-frame clonotypes and omits some of them. Clonal size and the V and J genes are those of that table, whereas D and trimming came from the DNA. The data show 300,000 or so clones, about 87% seen once. This clone was counted once. The V call is TRBV9, the J call TRBJ1-1, with D tentatively TRBD1 (5 bases). This TCR was recovered from a man between 65 and 85 years old with acute or convalescent COVID-19. Sequenced material: peripheral blood. The CDR3 bases are TGTGCCAGCAGCGCCGCCGGGGGAAGGACTGAAGCTTTCTTT. This gives the protein CASSAAGGRTEAFF.